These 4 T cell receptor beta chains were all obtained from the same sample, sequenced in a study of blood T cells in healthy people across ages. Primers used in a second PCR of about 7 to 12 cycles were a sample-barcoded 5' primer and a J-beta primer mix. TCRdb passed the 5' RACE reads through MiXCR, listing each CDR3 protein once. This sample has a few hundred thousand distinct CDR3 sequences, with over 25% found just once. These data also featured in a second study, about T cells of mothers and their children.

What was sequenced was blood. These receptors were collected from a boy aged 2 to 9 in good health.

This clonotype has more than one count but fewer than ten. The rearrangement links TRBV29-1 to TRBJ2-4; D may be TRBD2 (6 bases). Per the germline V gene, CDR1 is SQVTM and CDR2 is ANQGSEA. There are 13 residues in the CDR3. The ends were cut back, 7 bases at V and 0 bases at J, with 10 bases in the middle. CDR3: CSGVGGAKNIQYF. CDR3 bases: TGCAGCGGCGTCGGGGGAGCCAAAAACATTCAGTACTTC. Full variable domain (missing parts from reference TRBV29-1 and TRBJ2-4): SAVISQKPSRDICQRGTSLTIQCQVDSQVTMMFWYRQQPGQSLTLIATANQGSEATYESGFVIDKFPISRPNLTFSTLTVSNMSPEDSSIYLCSGVGGAKNIQYFGAGTRLSVL.

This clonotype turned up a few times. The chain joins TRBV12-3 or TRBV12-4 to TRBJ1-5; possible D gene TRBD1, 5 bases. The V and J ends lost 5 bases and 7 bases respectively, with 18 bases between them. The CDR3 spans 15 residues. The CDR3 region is CASSPTLGRSQPQHF. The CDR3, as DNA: TGTGCCAGCAGTCCAACCTTGGGGCGGTCCCAGCCCCAGCATTTT.

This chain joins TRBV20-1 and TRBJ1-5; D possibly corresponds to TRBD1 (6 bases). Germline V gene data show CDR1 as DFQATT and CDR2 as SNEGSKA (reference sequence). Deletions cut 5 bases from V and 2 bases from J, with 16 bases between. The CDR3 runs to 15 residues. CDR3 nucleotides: TGCAGTGCTGCTGACAGGAGGTATCGCAATCAGCCCCAGCATTTT. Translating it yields CSAADRRYRNQPQHF.

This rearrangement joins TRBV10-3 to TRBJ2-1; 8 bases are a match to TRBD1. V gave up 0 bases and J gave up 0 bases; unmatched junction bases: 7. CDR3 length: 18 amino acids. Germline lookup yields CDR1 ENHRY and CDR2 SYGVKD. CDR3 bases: TGTGCCATCAGTGAGTCAACGGGACAGGTGAGCTCCTACAATGAGCAGTTCTTC. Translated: CAISESTGQVSSYNEQFF.